This T cell receptor beta chain comes out of a study of beta chain features in type 1 diabetes. cDNA synthesis used the whole RNA isolate, giving expressed TCRB sequences. Clones were read by immunoSEQ multiplex PCR, and TCRdb kept only the in-frame ones, dropping some. The repertoire holds 900,000 or so clones, about a sixth seen once, with around 0.02% in the top ten. The CDR3 totals 12 residues. Germline assignment: CDR1 MDHEN and CDR2 SYDVKM. V dropped 4 bases and J dropped 10; count of bases not matched to a gene: 4. The receptor's source is a woman under 30 in good health. The specimen sequenced was naive CD4+ T cells from blood. The J gene is TRBJ1-3, the V gene TRBV28; TRBD1 matches 7 bases. Here the CDR3 DNA reads TGTGCCAGCAGTTCCTACAGGGGAACCATATATTTT. Translation gives CASSSYRGTIYF.